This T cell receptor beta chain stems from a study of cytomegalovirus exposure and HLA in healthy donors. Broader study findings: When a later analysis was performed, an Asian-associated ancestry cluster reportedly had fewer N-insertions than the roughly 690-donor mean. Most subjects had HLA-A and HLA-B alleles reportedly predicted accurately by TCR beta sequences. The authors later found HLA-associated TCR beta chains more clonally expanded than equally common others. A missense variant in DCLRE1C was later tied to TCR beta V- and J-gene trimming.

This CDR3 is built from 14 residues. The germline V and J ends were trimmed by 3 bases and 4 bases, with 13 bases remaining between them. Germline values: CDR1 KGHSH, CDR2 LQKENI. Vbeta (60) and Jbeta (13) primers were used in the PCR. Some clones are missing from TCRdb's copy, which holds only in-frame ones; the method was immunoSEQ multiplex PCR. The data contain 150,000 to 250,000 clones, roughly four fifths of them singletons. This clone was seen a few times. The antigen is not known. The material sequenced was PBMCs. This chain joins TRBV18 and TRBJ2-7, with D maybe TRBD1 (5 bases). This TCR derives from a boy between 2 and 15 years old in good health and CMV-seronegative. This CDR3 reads CASSPPGYSYEQYF. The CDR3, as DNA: TGTGCCAGCTCACCGCCAGGGTACTCTTACGAGCAGTACTTC.